These T cell receptor beta chains were read from a single sample in a study of PD-1 blockade in mismatch repair-deficient tumors. The protocol was immunoSEQ multiplex PCR, while the TCRdb copy is restricted to in-frame clones and leaves out a portion. The sample consists of about 63,000 clones, around 89% of them appearing once. The sequencing used peripheral blood, collected 52 weeks after starting pembrolizumab. The receptors originated from an adult with mismatch repair-deficient cancer. Each CDR3 is given with its conserved first and last residue. A D gene is named only where the DNA matches it firmly. The listing skips clone size in some rows; elsewhere it reads once, few, many or a size class.

D: TRBD1; J: TRBJ2-7; length: 16; size: .; V: TRBV7-8; DNA: TGTGCCAGCAGCTTATCCGACAGGGGAAGAGGCTACGAGCAGTACTTC; CDR3: CASSLSDRGRGYEQYF
D: .; J: TRBJ2-1; length: 14; size: .; V: TRBV6-1; DNA: TGTGCCAGCAGCCCTGGGGGTTTCTCCAATGAGCAGTTCTTC; CDR3: CASSPGGFSNEQFF
D: TRBD2; J: TRBJ2-7; length: 15; size: .; V: TRBV11-2; DNA: TGTGCCAGCAGGGCTATAGCGGGAGTAAAGTACGAGCAGTACTTC; CDR3: CASRAIAGVKYEQYF
D: TRBD2; J: TRBJ2-3; length: 16; size: .; V: TRBV9; DNA: TGTGCCAGCAGCAAGTATAGCGGGGCGGGCACAGATACGCAGTATTTT; CDR3: CASSKYSGAGTDTQYF
D: .; J: TRBJ2-5; length: 17; size: .; V: TRBV15; DNA: TGTGCCACCAGCAGAGATCCGCGGGGACCAAGGGGAGAGACCCAGTACTTC; CDR3: CATSRDPRGPRGETQYF
D: .; J: TRBJ2-1; length: 16; size: .; V: TRBV13; DNA: TGTGCCAGCAGCTTGATTGTTGGCAGGGGGGACAATGAGCAGTTCTTC; CDR3: CASSLIVGRGDNEQFF
D: TRBD1; J: TRBJ1-5; length: 15; size: .; V: TRBV6-5; DNA: TGTGCCAGCAGACAGGGGGTTTACGGCAATCAGCCCCAGCATTTT; CDR3: CASRQGVYGNQPQHF
D: TRBD1; J: TRBJ2-1; length: 14; size: .; V: TRBV15; DNA: TGTGCCACAGTCGAGACAGGGGACCACAATGAGCAGTTCTTC; CDR3: CATVETGDHNEQFF
D: .; J: TRBJ2-7; length: 14; size: .; V: TRBV9; DNA: TGTGCCAGCAGCGTAGAGGTACAGAGTTACGAGCAGTACTTC; CDR3: CASSVEVQSYEQYF
D: .; J: TRBJ2-7; length: 15; size: .; V: TRBV5-8; DNA: TGTGCCAGCAGCTTGGACCGGGACGGCGCCTACGAGCAGTACTTC; CDR3: CASSLDRDGAYEQYF
D: TRBD2; J: TRBJ2-3; length: 15; size: .; V: TRBV19; DNA: TGTGCCAGTAGTGGGACTAGCGGAAACACAGATACGCAGTATTTT; CDR3: CASSGTSGNTDTQYF
D: TRBD2; J: TRBJ2-7; length: 15; size: .; V: TRBV6-5; DNA: TGTGCCAGCAGCCCTAGGGGAGGGACCCCCTACGAGCAGTACTTC; CDR3: CASSPRGGTPYEQYF
D: .; J: TRBJ2-7; length: 15; size: .; V: TRBV11-3; DNA: TGTGCCAGCAGCCCCTCTGACGGATACTCCTACGAGCAGTACTTC; CDR3: CASSPSDGYSYEQYF
D: .; J: TRBJ2-1; length: 14; size: .; V: TRBV7-6; DNA: TGTGCCAGCAGCTTAGAAAGGGGCGACAATGAGCAGTTCTTC; CDR3: CASSLERGDNEQFF
D: .; J: TRBJ1-5; length: 13; size: .; V: TRBV28; DNA: TGTGCCAGCAGGTTATTCCTCGGTGGGCCCCAGCATTTT; CDR3: CASRLFLGGPQHF
D: .; J: TRBJ1-4; length: 15; size: once; V: TRBV7-3; DNA: TGTGCCAGCAGCGCCTCCGGAGCAACTAATGAAAAACTGTTTTTT; CDR3: CASSASGATNEKLFF
D: .; J: TRBJ2-2; length: 15; size: .; V: TRBV11-3; DNA: TGTGCCAGCGGCCTTCATGGGTTTGAGACCGGGGAGCTGTTTTTT; CDR3: CASGLHGFETGELFF
D: TRBD1; J: TRBJ1-5; length: 13; size: .; V: TRBV27; DNA: TGTGCCAGTTCGGACAGGACTAATCAGCCCCAGCATTTT; CDR3: CASSDRTNQPQHF
D: .; J: TRBJ2-3; length: 17; size: .; V: TRBV2; DNA: TGTGCCAGCAGTGTGGACAGCGGAAGGACTAGCACAGATACGCAGTATTTT; CDR3: CASSVDSGRTSTDTQYF
D: .; J: TRBJ2-2; length: 12; size: .; V: TRBV11-3; DNA: TGTGCCAGCAGCATGATCTCCGGGGAGCTGTTTTTT; CDR3: CASSMISGELFF
D: .; J: TRBJ2-3; length: 17; size: .; V: TRBV10-2; DNA: TGCGCCAGCAGTGTAGGGGGAAGCGGTCCTAGCACAGATACGCAGTATTTT; CDR3: CASSVGGSGPSTDTQYF
D: TRBD2; J: TRBJ2-5; length: 18; size: .; V: TRBV5-1; DNA: TGCGCCAGCAGCTTGTGGTTTACTAGCGGGAGGGAGGCTGAGACCCAGTACTTC; CDR3: CASSLWFTSGREAETQYF
D: .; J: TRBJ2-5; length: 14; size: .; V: TRBV30; DNA: TGTGCCTGGAGTCCCCCGGGTACTCGAGAGACCCAGTACTTC; CDR3: CAWSPPGTRETQYF
D: .; J: TRBJ2-5; length: 15; size: .; V: TRBV6-5; DNA: TGTGCCAGCAGTACCCCGGGACTCCCTCGGGAGACCCAGTACTTC; CDR3: CASSTPGLPRETQYF
D: .; J: TRBJ2-5; length: 13; size: .; V: TRBV15; DNA: TGTGCCACCAGCAGTCTCAGGGGAGAGACCCAGTACTTC; CDR3: CATSSLRGETQYF
D: .; J: TRBJ1-5; length: 13; size: .; V: TRBV5-1; DNA: TGCGCCAGCAGCTTGGTATCTGGGCAGCCCCAGCATTTT; CDR3: CASSLVSGQPQHF
D: .; J: TRBJ2-2; length: 13; size: .; V: TRBV6-5; DNA: TGTGCCAGCAGTTTTCCAGGGGCTGGGGAGCTGTTTTTT; CDR3: CASSFPGAGELFF
D: .; J: TRBJ2-7; length: 13; size: .; V: TRBV6-5; DNA: TGTGCCAGCAGGGAACTCAGGGGCGCCGAGCAGTACTTC; CDR3: CASRELRGAEQYF
D: TRBD1; J: TRBJ2-5; length: 15; size: .; V: TRBV27; DNA: TGTGCCAGCAGTTTATTGGCAGGGGGCCAAGAGACCCAGTACTTC; CDR3: CASSLLAGGQETQYF
D: TRBD1; J: TRBJ2-7; length: 17; size: .; V: TRBV4-1; DNA: TGCGCCAGCAGCCAAGATGACGTGGGGACAGGGGATTACGAGCAGTACTTC; CDR3: CASSQDDVGTGDYEQYF
D: .; J: TRBJ1-4; length: 17; size: .; V: TRBV4-3; DNA: TGCGCCAGCAGCCAAGATCCGGGTCCGCCAACTAATGAAAAACTGTTTTTT; CDR3: CASSQDPGPPTNEKLFF
D: .; J: TRBJ2-2; length: 16; size: .; V: TRBV19; DNA: TGTGCCAGTAGTATAGGAGAGGACGCGAACACCGGGGAGCTGTTTTTT; CDR3: CASSIGEDANTGELFF
D: TRBD2; J: TRBJ2-7; length: 15; size: .; V: TRBV4-1; DNA: TGCGCCAGCAGCCAACTCTCGAGCGGGGTATACGAGCAGTACTTC; CDR3: CASSQLSSGVYEQYF
D: TRBD1; J: TRBJ2-7; length: 14; size: .; V: TRBV2; DNA: TGTGCCAGCAGGATCCGGGACAGGGGGTTCGAGCAGTACTTC; CDR3: CASRIRDRGFEQYF
D: .; J: TRBJ1-1; length: 11; size: .; V: TRBV2; DNA: TGTGCCAGCAGTGAGAACACTGAAGCTTTCTTT; CDR3: CASSENTEAFF
D: .; J: TRBJ2-2; length: 14; size: .; V: TRBV28; DNA: TGTGCCAGCAGTCGCCCGTTTGGGACCGGGGAGCTGTTTTTT; CDR3: CASSRPFGTGELFF
D: .; J: TRBJ1-5; length: 17; size: .; V: TRBV25-1; DNA: TGTGCCAGCAGTGACGCCCTCGGCGAAGGGCTTCATCAGCCCCAGCATTTT; CDR3: CASSDALGEGLHQPQHF
D: .; J: TRBJ1-3; length: 16; size: .; V: TRBV5-1; DNA: TGCGCCAGCAGCTTGTCGGAGTTGTTATCTGGAAACACCATATATTTT; CDR3: CASSLSELLSGNTIYF
D: .; J: TRBJ1-5; length: 15; size: .; V: TRBV5-6; DNA: TGTGCCAGCAGCTTGCTGGAGGGGTTCGATCAGCCCCAGCATTTT; CDR3: CASSLLEGFDQPQHF
D: .; J: TRBJ2-5; length: 16; size: .; V: TRBV18; DNA: TGTGCCAGCTCACCACCGGCATGGGCTAAACAAGAGACCCAGTACTTC; CDR3: CASSPPAWAKQETQYF
D: .; J: TRBJ2-7; length: 14; size: .; V: TRBV19; DNA: TGTGCCAGTAGTTTTGGGGACGGTAACTACGAGCAGTACTTC; CDR3: CASSFGDGNYEQYF
D: .; J: TRBJ1-5; length: 15; size: few; V: TRBV10-2; DNA: TGCGCCAGCAGTGAGGACTTAATCAGCAATCAGCCCCAGCATTTT; CDR3: CASSEDLISNQPQHF
D: .; J: TRBJ2-5; length: 13; size: .; V: TRBV5-1; DNA: TGCGCCAGCAGTCTCAGGTTACAAGAGACCCAGTACTTC; CDR3: CASSLRLQETQYF
D: .; J: TRBJ1-1; length: 14; size: .; V: TRBV5-1; DNA: TGCGCCAGCAGCTTGCGAGGGGCAGAGACTGAAGCTTTCTTT; CDR3: CASSLRGAETEAFF
D: TRBD2; J: TRBJ2-7; length: 16; size: .; V: TRBV7-9; DNA: TGTGCCAGCAGCTTAGGTGGGACTAGCGACAATTACGAGCAGTACTTC; CDR3: CASSLGGTSDNYEQYF
D: .; J: TRBJ2-2; length: 16; size: .; V: TRBV5-4; DNA: TGTGCCAGCAGCTTGGTAACAGGGTTCGACACCGGGGAGCTGTTTTTT; CDR3: CASSLVTGFDTGELFF
D: .; J: TRBJ2-7; length: 13; size: .; V: TRBV27; DNA: TGTGCCAGCAGTTTATACAGCGTCCACGAGCAGTACTTC; CDR3: CASSLYSVHEQYF
D: .; J: TRBJ2-2; length: 15; size: once; V: TRBV25-1; DNA: TGTGCCAGCAGTGAATTCGCCGGCTACACCGGGGAGCTGTTTTTT; CDR3: CASSEFAGYTGELFF
D: TRBD2; J: TRBJ2-2; length: 17; size: .; V: TRBV7-6; DNA: TGTGCCAGCAGCTTAGCGGGGACTAGCGGGATTACCGGGGAGCTGTTTTTT; CDR3: CASSLAGTSGITGELFF
D: TRBD2; J: TRBJ2-7; length: 16; size: .; V: TRBV27; DNA: TGTGCCAGCAGTTTTTTAGGTGCGGGAGTTGCCTACGAGCAGTACTTC; CDR3: CASSFLGAGVAYEQYF
D: TRBD2; J: TRBJ2-5; length: 16; size: .; V: TRBV5-4; DNA: TGTGCCAGCAGCTTGGTTACTAGCGGGAGCCAAGAGACCCAGTACTTC; CDR3: CASSLVTSGSQETQYF
D: .; J: TRBJ2-7; length: 14; size: .; V: TRBV7-9; DNA: TGTGCCAGCAGCTTCGCAGGGCTCTCCTACGAGCAGTACTTC; CDR3: CASSFAGLSYEQYF
D: TRBD2; J: TRBJ2-5; length: 17; size: .; V: TRBV11-3; DNA: TGTGCCAGCAGCTTAAACGGTGGGAGGGGTAAGAGGGAGACCCAGTACTTC; CDR3: CASSLNGGRGKRETQYF
D: .; J: TRBJ1-1; length: 13; size: .; V: TRBV13; DNA: TGTGCCAGCAGCTTACAAAGATACCCTGAAGCTTTCTTT; CDR3: CASSLQRYPEAFF